A single sample gave rise to the 20 T cell receptor beta chains below, sequenced in a study of blood T cell repertoires in COVID-19 (dated by TCRdb to the early 2020s). Preparation of the library involved the immunoSEQ multiplex PCR assay. The table was pulled from immuneACCESS by TCRdb, which kept in-frame rearrangements only. Such tables lose some clones; where checked, under half of the loss comes from unresolved V genes, and the rest has no known cause. For this sample the table gives hundreds of thousands of clones, of which 86% were detected only once. The ten biggest clones cover 1.4% of the sample. Sample: peripheral blood. All receptors come from a woman aged 30 to 39 with active or convalescent COVID-19.

The chain uses TRBV5-1 and TRBJ1-5; D is unclear. Trimming took 5 bases from V and 0 from J, leaving 6 bases between them. Germline V gives CDR1 SGHRS, CDR2 YFSETQ. CDR3 length: 13 residues. The CDR3 sequence is CASSPYSNQPQHF. CDR3 DNA: TGCGCCAGCAGTCCTTATAGCAATCAGCCCCAGCATTTT.

V usage is TRBV10-3 and J usage is TRBJ2-1, with 7 bases fitting TRBD1. The CDR3 runs 14 residues. CDR1 is ENHRY and CDR2 is SYGVKD in the germline V gene. With V trimmed by 2 bases and J by 7 bases, 5 bases remained unmatched. The CDR3 loop reads CAISETLQGNEQFF. CDR3 bases: TGTGCCATCAGTGAGACATTACAGGGGAATGAGCAGTTCTTC.

The chain recombines TRBV11-2 with TRBJ1-1; maybe TRBD1 (5 bases). Trimming pared 5 bases from V and 7 bases from J, leaving 14 bases between. CDR3 length equals 13 residues. Germline lookup yields CDR1 SGHAT and CDR2 FQNNGV. CDR3 in amino acids: CASSNGGLYEAFF. CDR3 coding DNA: TGTGCCAGCAGCAACGGGGGTTTGTATGAAGCTTTCTTT.

The chain links TRBV29-1 to TRBJ2-1; D possibly corresponds to TRBD2 (5 bases). The V gene's germline CDR1 is SQVTM and CDR2 ANQGSEA. Trimming left V 0 bases short and J 0 bases short, with 6 bases between. This CDR3 comprises 14 residues. DNA for the CDR3: TGCAGCGTTGAAGAACTAGACTCCTACAATGAGCAGTTCTTC. Protein: CSVEELDSYNEQFF.

V usage is TRBV2 and J usage is TRBJ1-1; D is possibly TRBD1 (5 bases). CDR1 SNHLY and CDR2 FYNNEI come from the germline V gene. The CDR3 is 12 amino acids. V was cut by 11 bases and J by 0 bases, with 10 bases left in between. The CDR3 here is CAPQGMNTEAFF. CDR3 bases: TGTGCCCCTCAGGGTATGAACACTGAAGCTTTCTTT.

The chain employs TRBV4-1 and TRBJ2-3; a possible D gene is TRBD2 (6 bases). Germline-derived CDR1 and CDR2 are MGHRA and YSYEKL. This CDR3 is 17 amino acids long. V lost 1 base and J lost 6, with 20 bases in between. The CDR3: CASSQGGGGAVGDTQYF. The CDR3 bases are TGCGCCAGCAGCCAAGGGGGAGGCGGGGCCGTCGGGGATACGCAGTATTTT.

The gene calls are TRBV7-9 and TRBJ2-1, with a possible D match to TRBD2 (6 bases). There are 16 residues in the CDR3. Trimming removed 4 bases from V and 3 bases from J, with 16 bases in between. The germline gives CDR1 SEHNR, CDR2 FQNEAQ (reference sequence). CDR3 coding DNA: TGTGCCAGCAGCTCCCCCTGGGGGGTCTTCTACAATGAGCAGTTCTTC. Translation gives CASSSPWGVFYNEQFF.

This chain joins TRBV28 and TRBJ2-7, with D maybe TRBD2 (6 bases). Germline loops: CDR1 MDHEN, CDR2 SYDVKM. The germline V and J ends were trimmed by 4 bases and 4 bases, with 29 bases remaining between them. The CDR3 runs to 19 residues. CDR3 DNA sequence: TGTGCCAGCAGTTCCCCCTTCCATTGGGGGTCCCAACGGGGGTACGAGCAGTACTTC. It translates to CASSSPFHWGSQRGYEQYF.

The rearrangement links TRBV19 to TRBJ1-4; a weak D match, TRBD1 (6 bases). The V end lost 2 bases, the J end lost 7 bases, and 14 bases lay between the germline ends. In germline, CDR1 is LNHDA, CDR2 SQIVND (reference sequence). This CDR3 comprises 15 residues. This CDR3 reads CASSIMARGGEKLFF. For the CDR3, the DNA is TGTGCCAGTAGTATAATGGCCAGGGGCGGTGAAAAACTGTTTTTT.

The J gene is TRBJ1-1, the V gene TRBV2; the D gene is possibly TRBD1 (5 bases). The CDR3 has 14 amino acids. Deletions cut 9 bases from V and 4 bases from J, with 18 bases between. Germline loops: CDR1 SNHLY, CDR2 FYNNEI. The CDR3 DNA is TGTGCCAGACCCGAGGTGGGGGGGGGCACTGAAGCTTTCTTT. Amino acids: CARPEVGGGTEAFF.

The chain couples TRBV14 to TRBJ1-2, with no clear D. Germline CDR1 reads SGHDN; CDR2 reads FVKESK. Trimming left V 4 bases short and J 5 bases short, with 5 bases between. CDR3 length equals 11 residues. CDR3 sequence reads: CASSPGYGYTF. CDR3 bases: TGTGCCAGCAGCCCGGGGTATGGCTACACCTTC.

The rearrangement links TRBV10-2 to TRBJ2-5; TRBD2 aligns across 8 bases. With 7 bases clipped from V and 5 bases from J, the junction kept 15 bases outside the gene matches. Germline CDR1 reads WSHSY; CDR2 reads SAAADI. The CDR3 totals 16 residues. The CDR3 coding sequence is TGCGCCAGCAAAAGAGCGGGAGCGGCCGTGTATGAGACCCAGTACTTC. It translates to CASKRAGAAVYETQYF.

The chain employs TRBV12-3 or TRBV12-4 and TRBJ1-1; D perhaps matches TRBD1 (6 bases). This CDR3 is built from 13 residues. Trimming cost V 6 bases and J 4 bases, with 12 bases left between them. The CDR3 DNA follows: TGTGCCAGCAGCCTTGGGACACCCACTGAAGCTTTCTTT. Protein sequence: CASSLGTPTEAFF.

V usage is TRBV7-9 and J usage is TRBJ1-1, with 8 bases fitting TRBD1. The J segment lost 4 bases and the V segment lost 5 bases, leaving 3 bases of the junction unmatched. CDR1 is SEHNR and CDR2 is FQNEAQ in the germline V gene (reference sequence). This CDR3 contains 13 residues. DNA of the CDR3: TGTGCCAGCAGCGGACAGGGAACCACTGAAGCTTTCTTT. It is translated as CASSGQGTTEAFF.

The V gene is TRBV19, the J gene TRBJ2-1; TRBD2 aligns across 10 bases. CDR3 size: 16 residues. In germline, CDR1 is LNHDA, CDR2 SQIVND (reference sequence). V shed 1 base, J shed 7 bases, and the junction held 7 bases outside the gene matches. CDR3 DNA sequence: TGTGCCAGTAGTATAGGGCTAGCGGGAGTATGGAATGAGCAGTTCTTC. It specifies CASSIGLAGVWNEQFF.

The chain has TRBV2 and TRBJ2-1; 9 bases match TRBD1. The V and J ends lost 5 bases and 10 bases, in that order; junction bases with no gene match: 12. This CDR3 is built from 15 residues. Germline CDR1 SNHLY, CDR2 FYNNEI. CDR3 sequence (DNA): TGTGCCAGCAGTAAGTCCACAGGGGGCCCCGCCGAGCAGTTCTTC. Protein product: CASSKSTGGPAEQFF.

The V call is TRBV7-9, the J call TRBJ2-7, with no clear D. In germline, CDR1 is SEHNR, CDR2 FQNEAQ (reference sequence). Trimming pared 1 base from V and 5 bases from J, leaving 15 bases between. The CDR3 spans 15 residues. The CDR3 here is CASSLEALTYDEQYF. In DNA form, the CDR3 reads TGTGCCAGCAGCTTAGAAGCTCTTACCTATGACGAGCAGTACTTC. Supplemented by reference TRBV7-9 and TRBJ2-7, the full variable domain reads DTGVSQNPRHKITKRGQNVTFRCDPISEHNRLYWYRQTLGQGPEFLTYFQNEAQLEKSRLLSDRFSAERPKGSFSTLEIQRTEQGDSAMYLCASSLEALTYDEQYFGPGTRLTVT.

The chain is built from TRBV6-5 and TRBJ2-7; D is possibly TRBD1 (6 bases). V was clipped by 6 bases and J by 2 bases, with 11 bases between them. The germline V gene has CDR1 MNHEY and CDR2 SVGAGI. The CDR3 has 13 residues. CDR3 residues: CASSQGLPYEQYF. CDR3 in DNA: TGTGCCAGCAGCCAGGGGCTTCCCTACGAGCAGTACTTC.

This clone has a handful of counts. The chain combines TRBV5-6 with TRBJ1-5; the D gene is possibly TRBD1 (6 bases). In germline, CDR1 is SGHDT, CDR2 YYEEEE. Trimming stripped 4 bases from V and 7 bases from J, with 15 bases between. The CDR3 length is 14 residues. CDR3 bases: TGTGCCAGCAGCCCAGGGGAGTTAGGGCAGCCCCAGCATTTT. Amino acids: CASSPGELGQPQHF.

The chain uses TRBV9 and TRBJ2-5, with 8 bases identical to TRBD2. CDR1 is SGDLS and CDR2 is YYNGEE in the germline V gene. The V and J ends lost 6 bases and 4 bases, in that order; junction bases with no gene match: 5. The CDR3 runs to 13 residues. CDR3 nucleotides: TGTGCCAGCAACCCGGGGGGGGGAGAGACCCAGTACTTC. The encoded protein is CASNPGGGETQYF.